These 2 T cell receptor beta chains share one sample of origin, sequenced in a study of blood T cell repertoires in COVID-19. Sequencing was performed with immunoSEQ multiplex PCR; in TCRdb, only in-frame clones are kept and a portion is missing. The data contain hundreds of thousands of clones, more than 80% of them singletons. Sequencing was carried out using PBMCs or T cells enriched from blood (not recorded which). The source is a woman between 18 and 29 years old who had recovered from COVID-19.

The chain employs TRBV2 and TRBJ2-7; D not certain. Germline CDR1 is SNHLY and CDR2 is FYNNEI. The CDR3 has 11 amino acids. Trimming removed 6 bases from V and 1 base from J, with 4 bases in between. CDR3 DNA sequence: TGTGCCAGCAGACATTCCTACGAGCAGTACTTC. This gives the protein CASRHSYEQYF.

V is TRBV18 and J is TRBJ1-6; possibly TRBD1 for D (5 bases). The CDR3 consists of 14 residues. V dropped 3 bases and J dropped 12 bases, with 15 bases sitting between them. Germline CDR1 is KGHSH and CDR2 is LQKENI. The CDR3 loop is CASSPGAGAEPLHF. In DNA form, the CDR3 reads TGTGCCAGCTCACCTGGGGCAGGTGCGGAACCCCTCCACTTT.